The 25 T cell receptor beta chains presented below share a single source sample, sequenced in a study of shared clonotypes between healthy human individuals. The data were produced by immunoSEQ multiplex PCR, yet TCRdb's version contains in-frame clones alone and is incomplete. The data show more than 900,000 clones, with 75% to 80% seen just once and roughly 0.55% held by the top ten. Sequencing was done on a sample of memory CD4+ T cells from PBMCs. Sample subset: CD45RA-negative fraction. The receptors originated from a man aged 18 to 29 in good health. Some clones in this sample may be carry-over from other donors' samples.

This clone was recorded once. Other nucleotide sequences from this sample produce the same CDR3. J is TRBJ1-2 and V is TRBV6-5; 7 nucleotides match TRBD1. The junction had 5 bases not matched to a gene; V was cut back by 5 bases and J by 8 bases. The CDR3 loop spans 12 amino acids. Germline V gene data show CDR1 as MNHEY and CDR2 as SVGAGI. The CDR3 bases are TGTGCCAGCAGTAACCAGGGGGGAGGCTACACCTTC. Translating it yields CASSNQGGGYTF.

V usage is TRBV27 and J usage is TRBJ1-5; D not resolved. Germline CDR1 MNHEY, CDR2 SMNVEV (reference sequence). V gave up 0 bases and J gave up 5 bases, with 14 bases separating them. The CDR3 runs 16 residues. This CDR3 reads CASSLSYHRAHQPQHF. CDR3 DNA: TGTGCCAGCAGTTTATCATACCATAGGGCTCATCAGCCCCAGCATTTT.

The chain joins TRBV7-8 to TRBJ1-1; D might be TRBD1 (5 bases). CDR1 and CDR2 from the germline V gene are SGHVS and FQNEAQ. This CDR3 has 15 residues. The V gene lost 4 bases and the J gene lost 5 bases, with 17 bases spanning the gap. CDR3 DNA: TGTGCCAGCAGCTCACGAGAGGGGATTGGGACTGAAGCTTTCTTT. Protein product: CASSSREGIGTEAFF.

The chain's CDR3 is CASSLVPWDEQYF. As DNA, the CDR3 is TGTGCCAGCAGCTTAGTTCCCTGGGACGAGCAGTACTTC. The chain combines TRBV7-3 with TRBJ2-7, with unresolved D. The CDR3 spans 13 residues. CDR1 is SGHTA and CDR2 is FQGTGA in the germline V gene. V shed 2 bases and J shed 5 bases, with 10 bases lying between them.

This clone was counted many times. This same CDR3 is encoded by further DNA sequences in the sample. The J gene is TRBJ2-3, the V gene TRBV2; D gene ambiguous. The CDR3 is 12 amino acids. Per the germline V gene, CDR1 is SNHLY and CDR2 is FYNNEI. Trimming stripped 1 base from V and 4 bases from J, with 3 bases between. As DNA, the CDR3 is TGTGCCAGCAGTGAAGAAGCAGATACGCAGTATTTT. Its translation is CASSEEADTQYF.

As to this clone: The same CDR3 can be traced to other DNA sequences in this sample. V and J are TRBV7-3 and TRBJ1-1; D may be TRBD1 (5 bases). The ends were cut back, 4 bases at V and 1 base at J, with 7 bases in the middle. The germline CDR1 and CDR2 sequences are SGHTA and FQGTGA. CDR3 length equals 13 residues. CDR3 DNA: TGTGCCAGCAGCTCCGACAGGAACACTGAAGCTTTCTTT. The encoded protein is CASSSDRNTEAFF.

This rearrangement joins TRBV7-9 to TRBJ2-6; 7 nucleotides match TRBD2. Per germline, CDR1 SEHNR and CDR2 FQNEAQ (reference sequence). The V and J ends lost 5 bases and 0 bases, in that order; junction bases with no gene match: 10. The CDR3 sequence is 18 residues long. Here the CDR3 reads CASSPLGGAISGANVLTF. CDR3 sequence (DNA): TGTGCCAGCAGCCCCTTGGGAGGGGCGATCTCTGGGGCCAACGTCCTGACTTTC.

The CDR3 region is CASSSTGGYTEAFF. For the CDR3, the DNA is TGTGCCAGCAGTTCGACAGGGGGTTACACTGAAGCTTTCTTT. V usage is TRBV28 and J usage is TRBJ1-1, with 9 bases lining up with TRBD1. The CDR3 sequence is 14 residues long. The trim removed 4 bases at V and 3 bases at J, leaving 3 bases unmatched. The germline V gene has CDR1 MDHEN and CDR2 SYDVKM.

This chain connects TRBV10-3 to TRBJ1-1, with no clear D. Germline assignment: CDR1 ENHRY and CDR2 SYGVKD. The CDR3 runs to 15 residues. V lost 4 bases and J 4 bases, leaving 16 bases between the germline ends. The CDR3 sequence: CAISVSVGRVTEAFF. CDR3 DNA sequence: TGTGCCATCAGTGTTTCGGTAGGTCGGGTCACTGAAGCTTTCTTT.

The DNA for the CDR3 is TGTGCCAGCAGCTGGACTAGCGGGGTTAGCACAGATACGCAGTATTTT. It translates to CASSWTSGVSTDTQYF. The chain is built from TRBV7-9 and TRBJ2-3, with 12 nucleotides matching TRBD2. Germline CDR1 reads SEHNR; CDR2 reads FQNEAQ (reference sequence). The V gene end was trimmed by 4 bases and the J gene end by 0 bases; junction bases not matched to a gene: 2. The CDR3 contains 16 residues.

CDR3 DNA: TGCGCCAGCAGCTTGGGGGTCAGGACGAACACCGGGGAGCTGTTTTTT. Residues: CASSLGVRTNTGELFF. The chain recombines TRBV5-1 with TRBJ2-2; no definite D call. Germline CDR1 and CDR2: SGHRS and YFSETQ. This CDR3 is built from 16 residues. Deletions cut 0 bases from V and 0 bases from J, with 9 bases between. Filled out from reference TRBV5-1 and TRBJ2-2, the complete variable domain reads KAGVTQTPRYLIKTRGQQVTLSCSPISGHRSVSWYQQTPGQGLQFLFEYFSETQRNKGNFPGRFSGRQFSNSRSEMNVSTLELGDSALYLCASSLGVRTNTGELFFGEGSRLTVL.

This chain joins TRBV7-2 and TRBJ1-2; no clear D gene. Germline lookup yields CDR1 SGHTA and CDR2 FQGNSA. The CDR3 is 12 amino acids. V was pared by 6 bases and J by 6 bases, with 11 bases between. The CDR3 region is CASSMGIDGYTF. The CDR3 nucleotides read TGTGCCAGCAGTATGGGGATTGATGGCTACACCTTC.

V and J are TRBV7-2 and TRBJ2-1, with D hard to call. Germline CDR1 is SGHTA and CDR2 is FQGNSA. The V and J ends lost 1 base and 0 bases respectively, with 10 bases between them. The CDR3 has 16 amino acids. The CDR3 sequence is CASSLVSGNSYNEQFF. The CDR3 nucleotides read TGTGCCAGCAGCTTAGTAAGTGGGAACTCCTACAATGAGCAGTTCTTC.

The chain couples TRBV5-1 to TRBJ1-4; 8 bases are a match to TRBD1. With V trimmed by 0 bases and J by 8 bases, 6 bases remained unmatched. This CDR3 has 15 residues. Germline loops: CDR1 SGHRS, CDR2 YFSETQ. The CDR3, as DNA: TGCGCCAGCAGCTTGGGGACAGGGTTTAGCGAAAAACTGTTTTTT. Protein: CASSLGTGFSEKLFF.

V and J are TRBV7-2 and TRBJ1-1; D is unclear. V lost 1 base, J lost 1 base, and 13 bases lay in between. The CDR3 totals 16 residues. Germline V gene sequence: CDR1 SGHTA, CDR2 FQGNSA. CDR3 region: CASSLVGARSNTEAFF. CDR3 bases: TGTGCCAGCAGCTTAGTCGGAGCCAGGTCGAACACTGAAGCTTTCTTT. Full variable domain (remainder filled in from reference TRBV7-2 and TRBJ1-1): GAGVSQSPSNKVTEKGKDVELRCDPISGHTALYWYRQSLGQGLEFLIYFQGNSAPDKSGLPSDRFSAERTGGSVSTLTIQRTQQEDSAVYLCASSLVGARSNTEAFFGQGTRLTVV.

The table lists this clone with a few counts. CDR3 DNA: TGTGCCAGCAAGATAGGAGGTGCGGGAGATGGGGAGACCCAGTACTTC. Its translation is CASKIGGAGDGETQYF. The gene calls are TRBV28 and TRBJ2-5; 7 nucleotides line up with TRBD2. From germline, CDR1 is MDHEN and CDR2 SYDVKM. V lost 7 bases, J lost 5 bases, and 16 bases stayed unmatched. There are 16 residues in the CDR3.

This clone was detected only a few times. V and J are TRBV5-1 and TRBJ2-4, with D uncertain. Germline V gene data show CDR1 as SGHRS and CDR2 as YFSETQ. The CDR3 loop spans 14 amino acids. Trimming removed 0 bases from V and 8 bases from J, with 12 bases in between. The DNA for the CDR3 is TGCGCCAGCAGCTTGGAGGGAAGCGCGGACATTCAGTACTTC. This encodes CASSLEGSADIQYF.

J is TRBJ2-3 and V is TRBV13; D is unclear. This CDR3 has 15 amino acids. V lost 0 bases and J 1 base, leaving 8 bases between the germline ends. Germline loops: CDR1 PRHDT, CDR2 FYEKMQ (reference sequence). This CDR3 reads CASSLGAVGTDTQYF. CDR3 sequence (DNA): TGTGCCAGCAGCTTAGGGGCGGTAGGCACAGATACGCAGTATTTT.

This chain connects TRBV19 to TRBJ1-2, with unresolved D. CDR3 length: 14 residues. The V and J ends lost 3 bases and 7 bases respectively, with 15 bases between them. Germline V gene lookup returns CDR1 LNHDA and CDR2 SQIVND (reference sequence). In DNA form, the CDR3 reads TGTGCCAGTAGTATCGGCAGAGCGCTCGGTGGCTACACCTTC. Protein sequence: CASSIGRALGGYTF. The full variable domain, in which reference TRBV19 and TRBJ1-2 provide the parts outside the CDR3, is DGGITQSPKYLFRKEGQNVTLSCEQNLNHDAMYWYRQDPGQGLRLIYYSQIVNDFQKGDIAEGYSVSREKKESFPLTVTSAQKNPTAFYLCASSIGRALGGYTFGSGTRLTVV.

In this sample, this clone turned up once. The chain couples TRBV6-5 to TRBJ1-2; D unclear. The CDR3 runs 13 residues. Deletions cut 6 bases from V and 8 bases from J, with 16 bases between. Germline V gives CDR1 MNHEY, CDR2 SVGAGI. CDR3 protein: CASRDFSEGGYTF. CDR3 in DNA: TGTGCCAGCAGAGATTTTTCCGAAGGGGGCTACACCTTC.

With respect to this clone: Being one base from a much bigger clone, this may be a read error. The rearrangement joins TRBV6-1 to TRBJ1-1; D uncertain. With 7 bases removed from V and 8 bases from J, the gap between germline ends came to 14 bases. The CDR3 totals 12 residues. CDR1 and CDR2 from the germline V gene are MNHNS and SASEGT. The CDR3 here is CASNLDWLEAFF. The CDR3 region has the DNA TGTGCCAGCAATTTGGACTGGCTCGAAGCTTTCTTT.

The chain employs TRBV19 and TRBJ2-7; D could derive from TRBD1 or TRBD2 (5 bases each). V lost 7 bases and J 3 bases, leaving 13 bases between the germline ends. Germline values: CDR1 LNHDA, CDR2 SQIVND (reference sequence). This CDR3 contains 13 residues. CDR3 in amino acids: CASTPGPNYEQYF. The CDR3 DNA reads TGTGCCAGTACCCCGGGACCGAACTACGAGCAGTACTTC.

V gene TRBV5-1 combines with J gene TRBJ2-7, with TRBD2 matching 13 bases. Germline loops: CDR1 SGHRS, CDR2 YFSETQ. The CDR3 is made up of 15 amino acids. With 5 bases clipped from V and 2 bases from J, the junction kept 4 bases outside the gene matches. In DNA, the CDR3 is TGCGCCAGCAGGGGACTAGCGGGGCCGGCCTACGAGCAGTACTTC. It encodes CASRGLAGPAYEQYF.

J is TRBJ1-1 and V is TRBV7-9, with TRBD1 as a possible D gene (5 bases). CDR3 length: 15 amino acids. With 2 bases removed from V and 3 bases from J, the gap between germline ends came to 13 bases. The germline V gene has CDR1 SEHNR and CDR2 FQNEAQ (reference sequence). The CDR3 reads CASSLIAGKDTEAFF. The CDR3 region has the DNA TGTGCCAGCAGCTTAATTGCAGGGAAGGACACTGAAGCTTTCTTT.

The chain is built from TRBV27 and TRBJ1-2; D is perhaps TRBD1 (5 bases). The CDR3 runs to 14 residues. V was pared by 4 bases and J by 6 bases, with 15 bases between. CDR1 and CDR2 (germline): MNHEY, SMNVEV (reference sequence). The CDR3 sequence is CASSSLEGWDGYTF. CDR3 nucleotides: TGTGCCAGCAGTTCTTTGGAGGGGTGGGATGGCTACACCTTC.